Shown below are 15 T cell receptor beta chains from a single sample sequenced in a study of T-cell memory formation after mild COVID-19. TCRdb re-analysed the 5' RACE reads in MiXCR, keeping a single row per CDR3 protein. Among around 440,000 distinct CDR3 sequences listed, roughly 18% were seen once. Sequencing was carried out using PBMCs or a T cell subset sorted from them (not recorded which). The receptor set was obtained from an adult woman who had mild COVID-19 (a few samples of this study predate the infection). Cell type and time point are not known.

A few counts support this clonotype. This chain uses TRBV7-3 with TRBJ2-6; TRBD2 matches at 10 bases. Trimming took 6 bases from V and 5 from J; bases not matched to a gene: 13. There are 18 residues in the CDR3. Germline values: CDR1 SGHTA, CDR2 FQGTGA. CDR3 sequence: CASSPTHPSGSWANVLTF. The CDR3 DNA reads as TGTGCCAGCAGTCCCACACATCCTAGCGGGAGTTGGGCCAACGTCCTGACTTTC.

The chain links TRBV7-2 to TRBJ2-1, with D perhaps TRBD2 (6 bases). The germline V and J ends were trimmed by 1 base and 2 bases, with 12 bases remaining between them. The CDR3 runs 16 residues. Germline CDR1 is SGHTA and CDR2 is FQGNSA. The CDR3 DNA follows: TGTGCCAGCAGCTTAGATAGCGGTCGTACCTACAATGAGCAGTTCTTC. Translation: CASSLDSGRTYNEQFF.

The J gene is TRBJ2-5, the V gene TRBV20-1; D might be TRBD2 (6 bases). Trimming shortened V by 6 bases and J by 7 bases, and 18 bases separated the two germline ends. Germline V gene lookup returns CDR1 DFQATT and CDR2 SNEGSKA (reference sequence). The CDR3 consists of 13 residues. Here the CDR3 reads CSADGDLDGTQYF. For the CDR3, the DNA is TGCAGTGCCGACGGGGACTTGGATGGGACCCAGTACTTC.

This clonotype was seen a few times. The rearrangement joins TRBV19 to TRBJ2-1; perhaps TRBD1 as D (6 bases). V lost 5 bases, J lost 2 bases, and 13 bases lay in between. Germline CDR1 LNHDA, CDR2 SQIVND (reference sequence). The CDR3 spans 15 residues. The CDR3 here is CASSYTGLTYNEQFF. Here the CDR3 DNA reads TGTGCCAGTAGTTACACAGGGTTGACCTACAATGAGCAGTTCTTC.

This clonotype has ten or more counts. The V call is TRBV20-1, the J call TRBJ1-1; 9 bases agree with TRBD1. The CDR3 sequence is 15 residues long. Per germline, CDR1 DFQATT and CDR2 SNEGSKA (reference sequence). Trimming took 0 bases from V and 3 from J; bases not matched to a gene: 5. CDR3 in amino acids: CSAREQGALDTEAFF. Here the CDR3 DNA reads TGCAGTGCTAGAGAACAGGGGGCCTTGGACACTGAAGCTTTCTTT.

This clonotype showed up many times. The chain carries TRBV24-1 and TRBJ2-3; D possibly uses TRBD1 or TRBD2 (5 bases each). This CDR3 contains 15 residues. Germline values: CDR1 KGHDR, CDR2 SFDVKD. V shed 7 bases and J shed 6 bases, with 19 bases lying between them. In DNA, the CDR3 is TGTGCCACCAGCCACCGGGACGGTGTTGAGGATACGCAGTATTTT. Its translation: CATSHRDGVEDTQYF.

This clonotype was counted a few times. The CDR3 region is CASSNVGQAILYGYTF. Here the CDR3 DNA reads TGCGCCAGCAGCAATGTCGGACAGGCCATCTTATATGGCTACACCTTC. The chain is built from TRBV5-1 and TRBJ1-2, with TRBD1 identical over 7 bases. The V gene end was trimmed by 4 bases and the J gene end by 5 bases; junction bases not matched to a gene: 14. The germline V gene encodes CDR1 SGHRS and CDR2 YFSETQ. CDR3 length: 16 amino acids.

In this sample, this clonotype turned up a few times. The CDR3 nucleotides read TGTGCCAGCAGCTTAAACCCGAGTGGTACGAATGAGCAGTTCTTC. Translated, it gives CASSLNPSGTNEQFF. The V call is TRBV11-2, the J call TRBJ2-1; D unresolved. The CDR3 loop spans 15 amino acids. CDR1 SGHAT and CDR2 FQNNGV come from the germline V gene. Trimming removed 2 bases at V and 7 bases at J, with 15 bases between.

The chain joins TRBV24-1 to TRBJ2-7, with 9 bases aligning to TRBD1. Germline CDR1 reads KGHDR; CDR2 reads SFDVKD. CDR3 length: 16 amino acids. V gave up 3 bases and J gave up 7 bases; unmatched junction bases: 12. The CDR3 loop reads CATSDTGTGTLLEQYF. The CDR3 nucleotides read TGTGCCACCAGTGATACCGGGACAGGGACGCTCTTAGAGCAGTACTTC.

The rearrangement uses TRBV2 and TRBJ2-1, with TRBD1 matching over 8 bases. This CDR3 has 11 residues. The germline V gene encodes CDR1 SNHLY and CDR2 FYNNEI. The V segment lost 11 bases and the J segment 8 bases; nucleotides outside the gene matches: 5. For the CDR3, the DNA is TGTGCCGGCCAGACAGGGGATGAGCAGTTCTTC. Translating gives CAGQTGDEQFF.

In its sample, this clonotype was seen many times. V gene TRBV2 combines with J gene TRBJ2-1; D call uncertain. The CDR3 is 14 residues long. Germline-derived CDR1 and CDR2 are SNHLY and FYNNEI. V was clipped by 6 bases and J by 4 bases, with 13 bases between them. Written as DNA, the CDR3 is TGTGCCAGCAGGCGACACCAATTTTACAATGAGCAGTTCTTC. It translates to CASRRHQFYNEQFF.

This clonotype has a handful of counts. DNA of the CDR3: TGTGCCAGCTCACCATCCGGGACAGGGTTTCCGCAGTTCTTC. The encoded protein is CASSPSGTGFPQFF. J is TRBJ2-1 and V is TRBV18, with 9 nucleotides matching TRBD1. Per the germline V gene, CDR1 is KGHSH and CDR2 is LQKENI. Trimming cost V 2 bases and J 12 bases; bases outside gene matches: 8. The CDR3 runs to 14 residues.

This clonotype was counted between two and nine times. The chain employs TRBV20-1 and TRBJ2-5, with no clear D. Germline-derived CDR1 and CDR2 are DFQATT and SNEGSKA (reference sequence). The CDR3 extends over 12 amino acids. V was pared by 5 bases and J by 2 bases, with 9 bases between. This chain's CDR3 is CSAWTVQETQYF. The CDR3 DNA follows: TGCAGTGCTTGGACGGTACAAGAGACCCAGTACTTC.

The J gene is TRBJ2-1, the V gene TRBV12-3 or TRBV12-4, with 10 bases matching TRBD1. V gave up 7 bases and J gave up 6 bases; unmatched junction bases: 9. CDR3 length: 15 residues. Here the CDR3 DNA reads TGTGCCAGCATCCCCCGGGACAGGGGAGGCAATGAGCAGTTCTTC. Amino acid sequence: CASIPRDRGGNEQFF.

The V and J genes are TRBV29-1 and TRBJ1-5, with D uncertain. The V end lost 6 bases, the J end lost 0 bases, and 12 bases lay between the germline ends. Germline V lookup: CDR1 SQVTM, CDR2 ANQGSEA. This CDR3 contains 14 residues. Here the CDR3 DNA reads TGCAGCGTCCGAGGGATAGATAGCAATCAGCCCCAGCATTTT. Its protein product is CSVRGIDSNQPQHF.